A single sample is the source of the 32 T cell receptor beta chains below, sequenced in a study of graft-versus-host responses after intestinal transplantation. The table came from immunoSEQ multiplex PCR; TCRdb's copy has only in-frame clones and leaves some out. The sample holds some 46,000 clones, over 80% seen once. The sample consisted of PBMCs, taken approximately 740 days after a first intestinal transplant, on the day of a second. These receptor sequences come from a human patient who received an intestinal transplant, so some T cells may come from the graft donor.

The chain recombines TRBV29-1 with TRBJ2-4; no clear D gene. CDR3 length: 12 residues. Trimming took 4 bases from V and 9 from J, leaving 13 bases between them. Germline V gene data show CDR1 as SQVTM and CDR2 as ANQGSEA. CDR3: CSVAAVDGIQYF. The CDR3 region has the DNA TGCAGCGTTGCCGCAGTGGATGGCATTCAGTACTTC.

The gene calls are TRBV23-1 and TRBJ2-1, with 13 bases identical to TRBD2. TRBV23-1 is noted as an ORF with a role that remains uncertain. J gave up 8 bases and V 6 bases, and 7 bases lay outside the gene matches. CDR3 length equals 15 residues. CDR3 sequence (DNA): TGCGCCAGCAGCCCAACTAGCGGGAGGGCCTATGAGCAGTTCTTC. This translates into CASSPTSGRAYEQFF.

For the CDR3, the DNA is TGCGCCAGCAGTGAAAGTCTGGAGCAGTTCTTC. Translated: CASSESLEQFF. V is TRBV10-2 and J is TRBJ2-1; D unresolved. The CDR3 length is 11 residues. The germline V and J ends were trimmed by 3 bases and 10 bases, with 7 bases remaining between them. Germline V gene sequence: CDR1 WSHSY, CDR2 SAAADI.

A word on this clone: At one of its ends the junction is not consistent with the germline gene, which may arise from a read error. V gene TRBV7-8 combines with J gene TRBJ2-7; no reliable D call. The CDR3 consists of 8 residues. The germline V gene has CDR1 SGHVS and CDR2 FQNEAQ. The CDR3, as DNA: TGTGCCAGCAGCCCCGGTATATTC. Its protein product is CASSPGIF.

This clone has a single count. V gene TRBV7-2 combines with J gene TRBJ1-4; 8 nucleotides match TRBD1. V was clipped by 1 base and J by 2 bases; unmatched bases: 12. The CDR3 is 19 residues long. The germline gives CDR1 SGHTA, CDR2 FQGNSA. The CDR3 protein is CASSLGPDRGKGTNEKLFF. Written as DNA, the CDR3 is TGTGCCAGCAGCTTAGGCCCAGACAGGGGCAAGGGGACTAATGAAAAACTGTTTTTT.

The chain has TRBV18 and TRBJ2-1, with a weak D call TRBD2 (6 bases). V was clipped by 3 bases and J by 3 bases, with 12 bases between them. Germline V gene data show CDR1 as KGHSH and CDR2 as LQKENI. The CDR3 is 15 amino acids. In DNA, the CDR3 is TGTGCCAGCTCACCCCGCACTAGCCTCTACAATGAGCAGTTCTTC. Residues: CASSPRTSLYNEQFF.

The chain has TRBV2 and TRBJ1-2; D is unclear. CDR1 is SNHLY and CDR2 is FYNNEI in the germline V gene. Trimming cost V 5 bases and J 5 bases, with 18 bases left between them. The CDR3 loop spans 15 amino acids. The CDR3 sequence is CASSRVEITSYGYTF. The CDR3 DNA follows: TGTGCCAGCAGTAGAGTCGAGATAACTTCATATGGCTACACCTTC.

This clone was recorded only once. The chain carries TRBV6-1 and TRBJ2-1; 12 positions match TRBD2. Germline V gene data show CDR1 as MNHNS and CDR2 as SASEGT. Trimming took 6 bases from V and 5 from J; bases not matched to a gene: 5. The CDR3 contains 15 residues. The CDR3 is CASRTLAGGNNEQFF. The CDR3 DNA follows: TGTGCCAGCAGGACACTAGCGGGAGGCAACAATGAGCAGTTCTTC.

The V and J genes are TRBV10-1 and TRBJ2-3; 10 nucleotides agree with TRBD2. V was clipped by 5 bases and J by 5 bases; unmatched bases: 7. Germline V gene sequence: CDR1 WNHNN, CDR2 SYGVQD (reference sequence). CDR3 length equals 15 residues. For the CDR3, the DNA is TGCGCCAGCAGTCCGAGCGGGAGGGCCCGAGATACGCAGTATTTT. It specifies CASSPSGRARDTQYF.

The chain is built from TRBV5-4 and TRBJ2-7, with 8 nucleotides matching TRBD1. After removal of 0 bases from V and 6 bases from J, the junction contained 8 bases not matched to a gene. The CDR3 totals 15 residues. In germline, CDR1 is SGHNT, CDR2 YYREEE (reference sequence). The CDR3 DNA follows: TGTGCCAGCAGCTTGGGCCCGGGACAGGACGGCGAGCAGTACTTC. It specifies CASSLGPGQDGEQYF.

The rearrangement links TRBV6-5 to TRBJ2-1, with D possibly being TRBD2 (5 bases). V lost 0 bases and J lost 4, with 10 bases in between. The germline V gene encodes CDR1 MNHEY and CDR2 SVGAGI. The CDR3 extends over 15 amino acids. This CDR3 is CASSYSFGLYNEQFF. CDR3 coding DNA: TGTGCCAGCAGTTACTCGTTTGGACTTTACAATGAGCAGTTCTTC.

This clone showed up just once. The chain carries TRBV7-6 and TRBJ2-7, with D perhaps assigned TRBD1 or TRBD2 (6 bases each). The CDR3 is 19 residues long. V was cut by 5 bases and J by 3 bases, with 29 bases left in between. Germline V CDR1 and CDR2: SGHVS, FNYEAQ. The CDR3 here is CASSPDSPREAGQNYEQYF. The CDR3 DNA follows: TGTGCCAGCAGCCCGGACAGTCCCCGAGAGGCGGGACAAAACTACGAGCAGTACTTC.

The rearrangement links TRBV18 to TRBJ2-7; D is unresolved. The CDR3 spans 15 residues. Deletions cut 3 bases from V and 0 bases from J, with 12 bases between. Germline lookup yields CDR1 KGHSH and CDR2 LQKENI. The CDR3 loop is CASSPSGPHSYEQYF. The DNA for the CDR3 is TGTGCCAGCTCACCTAGTGGACCCCACTCCTACGAGCAGTACTTC. The whole variable domain, filled in from reference TRBV18 and TRBJ2-7, reads NAGVMQNPRHLVRRRGQEARLRCSPMKGHSHVYWYRQLPEEGLKFMVYLQKENIIDESGMPKERFSAEFPKEGPSILRIQQVVRGDSAAYFCASSPSGPHSYEQYFGPGTRLTVT.

The chain is built from TRBV6-5 and TRBJ2-1; 8 nucleotides match TRBD1. Germline CDR1 is MNHEY and CDR2 is SVGAGI. Germline trimming cut 4 bases from V and 0 bases from J; bases unmatched to any gene: 2. This CDR3 is built from 15 residues. In DNA form, the CDR3 reads TGTGCCAGCAGTTCCACAGGGGGCTCCTACAATGAGCAGTTCTTC. Residues: CASSSTGGSYNEQFF.

This chain joins TRBV27 and TRBJ2-2, with D tentatively TRBD1 (6 bases). This CDR3 is 11 amino acids long. V lost 6 bases to trimming and J lost 7 bases, with 6 bases between them. CDR1 is MNHEY, CDR2 SMNVEV, per germline (reference sequence). The CDR3 loop is CASRGGGELFF. CDR3 in DNA: TGTGCCAGCAGAGGGGGCGGGGAGCTGTTTTTT.

V gene TRBV7-9 combines with J gene TRBJ2-1; D may be TRBD2 (5 bases). The germline gives CDR1 SEHNR, CDR2 FQNEAQ (reference sequence). This CDR3 is 16 amino acids long. V was cut by 1 base and J by 0 bases, with 10 bases left in between. CDR3 in amino acids: CASSLGRRSSYNEQFF. The CDR3 coding sequence is TGTGCCAGCAGCTTAGGGAGGAGGTCCTCCTACAATGAGCAGTTCTTC.

The chain recombines TRBV28 with TRBJ2-4; tentatively, D is TRBD2 (6 bases). The germline V and J ends were trimmed by 4 bases and 9 bases, with 16 bases remaining between them. Germline CDR1 and CDR2: MDHEN and SYDVKM. The CDR3 is made up of 14 amino acids. CDR3 nucleotide sequence: TGTGCCAGCAGTTCATCCGGGACCGGGAGCATTCAGTACTTC. Encoded protein: CASSSSGTGSIQYF.

The chain uses TRBV7-9 and TRBJ1-5, with no clear D. V lost 2 bases to trimming and J lost 7 bases, with 9 bases between them. This CDR3 comprises 13 residues. Germline lookup yields CDR1 SEHNR and CDR2 FQNEAQ (reference sequence). The CDR3 loop reads CASSLRVDQPQHF. CDR3 coding DNA: TGTGCCAGCAGCTTAAGGGTAGACCAGCCCCAGCATTTT.

The rearrangement joins TRBV7-9 to TRBJ2-7; 14 positions agree with TRBD2. Germline-derived CDR1 and CDR2 are SEHNR and FQNEAQ (reference sequence). This CDR3 is 14 amino acids long. V gave up 6 bases and J gave up 7 bases; unmatched junction bases: 5. CDR3 protein: CASSSTSGRVEQYF. The CDR3 bases are TGTGCCAGCAGTTCGACTAGCGGGAGGGTAGAGCAGTACTTC.

In its sample, this clone was seen a few times. The V and J genes are TRBV2 and TRBJ2-7; TRBD2 is a possible D gene (7 bases). V was shortened by 8 bases and J by 0 bases, with 20 bases between the two germline ends. The CDR3 spans 16 residues. Germline CDR1 is SNHLY and CDR2 is FYNNEI. The CDR3 spells CASGGYGGRVSYEQYF. Written as DNA, the CDR3 is TGTGCCAGCGGGGGATACGGGGGGCGAGTCTCCTACGAGCAGTACTTC.

The chain couples TRBV7-2 to TRBJ1-1; D remains unclear. The CDR3 is 16 residues long. Per germline, CDR1 SGHTA and CDR2 FQGNSA. Trimming left V 5 bases short and J 4 bases short, with 20 bases between. The DNA of the CDR3 is TGTGCCAGCAGCGATATCCCCCCCGGGGTAAGCACTGAAGCTTTCTTT. Residues: CASSDIPPGVSTEAFF.

V and J are TRBV7-9 and TRBJ2-7; 7 bases line up with TRBD1. The length of the CDR3 is 13 residues. CDR1 and CDR2 (germline): SEHNR, FQNEAQ (reference sequence). Unmatched junction bases numbered 5, after V lost 5 bases and J lost 4 bases. CDR3 amino acids: CASSGDSPYEQYF. As DNA, the CDR3 is TGTGCCAGCAGCGGGGACAGTCCTTACGAGCAGTACTTC.

This clone has just one count. This rearrangement joins TRBV30 to TRBJ1-5; no reliable D call. CDR1 is GTSNPN and CDR2 is SVGIG in the germline V gene (reference sequence). This CDR3 comprises 14 residues. Trimming shortened V by 2 bases and J by 1 base, and 9 bases separated the two germline ends. The DNA of the CDR3 is TGTGCCTGGAGTCGTCAAGGGAGCAATCAGCCCCAGCATTTT. This gives the protein CAWSRQGSNQPQHF.

The gene calls are TRBV9 and TRBJ1-2, with 7 positions matching TRBD1. Germline V gene sequence: CDR1 SGDLS, CDR2 YYNGEE. The length of the CDR3 is 14 residues. V lost 0 bases, J lost 8 bases, and 7 bases stayed unmatched. This CDR3 is CASSVEGQVGGYTF. DNA of the CDR3: TGTGCCAGCAGCGTAGAAGGACAGGTGGGAGGCTACACCTTC.

This sequence joins TRBV6-5 and TRBJ2-4; D is possibly TRBD2 (6 bases). Germline V gene data show CDR1 as MNHEY and CDR2 as SVGAGI. The CDR3 sequence is 13 residues long. Trimming removed 7 bases at V and 7 bases at J, with 14 bases between. The CDR3 sequence is CASTPGGGNIQYF. CDR3 coding DNA: TGTGCCAGCACCCCCGGTGGGGGGAACATTCAGTACTTC.

The CDR3 region has the DNA TGTGCCAGTAGTCCCTACCTTGGGTCCAATCAGCCCCAGCATTTT. This translates into CASSPYLGSNQPQHF. The chain combines TRBV19 with TRBJ1-5; no clear D. The germline V gene encodes CDR1 LNHDA and CDR2 SQIVND (reference sequence). V shed 5 bases and J shed 3 bases, with 14 bases lying between them. The CDR3 extends over 15 amino acids.

The J gene is TRBJ2-5, the V gene TRBV27; maybe TRBD1 (7 bases). Between the trimmed V and J ends, which lost 7 bases and 6 bases, there was a span of 21 bases. In germline, CDR1 is MNHEY, CDR2 SMNVEV (reference sequence). The length of the CDR3 is 15 residues. The CDR3 protein is CASTTKKTGRQTQYF. CDR3 in DNA: TGTGCCAGCACGACTAAAAAGACAGGGAGGCAGACCCAGTACTTC.

The chain couples TRBV12-5 to TRBJ2-5; 10 nucleotides line up with TRBD1. V was pared by 6 bases and J by 1 base, with 8 bases of the junction left unmatched. The germline V gene has CDR1 LGHNT and CDR2 FRNRAP. The CDR3 loop spans 16 amino acids. The DNA of the CDR3 is TGTGCTAGTGGCCTCGGGACAGGGGTCCCCCAAGAGACCCAGTACTTC. It encodes CASGLGTGVPQETQYF. Full variable domain (missing parts from reference TRBV12-5 and TRBJ2-5): DARVTQTPRHKVTEMGQEVTMRCQPILGHNTVFWYRQTMMQGLELLAYFRNRAPLDDSGMPKDRFSAEMPDATLATLKIQPSEPRDSAVYFCASGLGTGVPQETQYFGPGTRLLVL.

The CDR3 region has the DNA TGTGCCAGTAGGCCCTTTCGTCTAGCGGGTTCCTACAATGAGCAGTTCTTC. This gives the protein CASRPFRLAGSYNEQFF. The chain has TRBV19 and TRBJ2-1; TRBD2 matches at 8 bases. The CDR3 contains 17 residues. Germline V gives CDR1 LNHDA, CDR2 SQIVND (reference sequence). With 6 bases clipped from V and 1 base from J, the junction kept 11 bases outside the gene matches.

The J gene is TRBJ2-5, the V gene TRBV6-5; 9 bases line up with TRBD1. After removal of 0 bases from V and 5 bases from J, the junction contained 4 bases not matched to a gene. The germline CDR1 and CDR2 sequences are MNHEY and SVGAGI. This CDR3 has 15 residues. CDR3 protein: CASSYSGTGKETQYF. The DNA of the CDR3 is TGTGCCAGCAGTTACTCCGGGACAGGGAAGGAGACCCAGTACTTC.

The V call is TRBV11-2, the J call TRBJ2-7; D gene uncertain. Germline loops: CDR1 SGHAT, CDR2 FQNNGV. Trimming removed 2 bases at V and 0 bases at J, with 8 bases between. The CDR3 has 14 residues. CDR3 residues: CASSLRPDSYEQYF. CDR3 bases: TGTGCCAGCAGCTTAAGGCCGGACTCCTACGAGCAGTACTTC.

This clone showed up just once. V is TRBV29-1 and J is TRBJ2-1, with 8 bases identical to TRBD2. This CDR3 is 12 amino acids long. In germline, CDR1 is SQVTM, CDR2 ANQGSEA. Losses at the gene ends were 6 bases for V and 10 bases for J; bases not matched to a gene: 8. CDR3 in amino acids: CSVEKGLGEQFF. In nucleotides, the CDR3 is TGCAGCGTGGAAAAGGGACTAGGGGAGCAGTTCTTC.